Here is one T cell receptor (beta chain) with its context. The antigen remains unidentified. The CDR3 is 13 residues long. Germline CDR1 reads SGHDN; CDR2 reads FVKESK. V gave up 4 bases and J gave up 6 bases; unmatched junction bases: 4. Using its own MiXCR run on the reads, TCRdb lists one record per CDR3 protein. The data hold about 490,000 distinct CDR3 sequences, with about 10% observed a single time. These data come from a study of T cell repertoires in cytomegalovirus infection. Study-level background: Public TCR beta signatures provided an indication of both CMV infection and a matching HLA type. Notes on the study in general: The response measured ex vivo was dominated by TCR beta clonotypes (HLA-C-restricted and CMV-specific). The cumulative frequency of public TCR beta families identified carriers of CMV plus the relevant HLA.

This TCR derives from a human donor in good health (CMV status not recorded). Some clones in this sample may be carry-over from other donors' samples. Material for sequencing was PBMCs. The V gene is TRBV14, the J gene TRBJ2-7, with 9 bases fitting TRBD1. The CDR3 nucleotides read TGTGCCAGCAGCCCTTCGGACAGGGGCGAGCAGTACTTC. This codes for CASSPSDRGEQYF. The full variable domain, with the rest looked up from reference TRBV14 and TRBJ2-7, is EAGVTQFPSHSVIEKGQTVTLRCDPISGHDNLYWYRRVMGKEIKFLLHFVKESKQDESGMPNNRFLAERTGGTYSTLKVQPAELEDSGVYFCASSPSDRGEQYFGPGTRLTVT.